Below are 26 T cell receptor beta chains sequenced from a single sample in a study of PD-L1 blockade in urothelial cancer. The table came from immunoSEQ multiplex PCR; TCRdb's copy has only in-frame clones and leaves some out. The profile shows tens of thousands of clones, approximately 79% of them singletons. The source material was PBMCs, sampled around atezolizumab (anti-PD-L1) treatment. The receptors were sampled from a man aged 45-60 years with urothelial cancer.

This clone has a single count. The chain has TRBV5-6 and TRBJ1-1; 8 bases map to TRBD1. Trimming took 0 bases from V and 1 from J; bases not matched to a gene: 5. Per germline, CDR1 SGHDT and CDR2 YYEEEE. The CDR3 contains 16 residues. As DNA, the CDR3 is TGTGCCAGCAGCTTGGACAGGGGGACGGCGAACACTGAAGCTTTCTTT. Its translation is CASSLDRGTANTEAFF.

Here the CDR3 reads CASSSPGGLGTQYF. DNA of the CDR3: TGTGCCAGCAGTTCCCCGGGGGGGTTGGGGACCCAGTACTTC. V gene TRBV6-5 combines with J gene TRBJ2-5; 8 nucleotides match TRBD2. Germline values: CDR1 MNHEY, CDR2 SVGAGI. V lost 4 bases, J lost 7 bases, and 8 bases stayed unmatched. The CDR3 runs 14 residues.

This chain connects TRBV2 to TRBJ1-2; perhaps TRBD1 as D (6 bases). Trimming left V 4 bases short and J 1 base short, with 10 bases between. CDR1 SNHLY and CDR2 FYNNEI come from the germline V gene. The CDR3 runs 14 residues. Here the CDR3 reads CASSGRGVNYGYTF. The CDR3 DNA is TGTGCCAGCAGTGGCAGGGGAGTTAACTATGGCTACACCTTC.

A few counts support this clone. The rearrangement links TRBV7-6 to TRBJ2-7; D ambiguous. Germline V lookup: CDR1 SGHVS, CDR2 FNYEAQ. The CDR3 contains 12 residues. DNA for the CDR3: TGTGCCAGCAGCCCAGGATCCGTTGTTTGGAACGTC. This gives the protein CASSPGSVVWNV.

This chain uses TRBV6-5 with TRBJ1-2; 7 bases are shared with TRBD1. The CDR3 runs to 13 residues. CDR1 is MNHEY, CDR2 SVGAGI, per germline. The junction had 3 bases not matched to a gene; V was cut back by 0 bases and J by 8 bases. The CDR3 sequence: CASSYSRGQGYTF. CDR3 nucleotides: TGTGCCAGCAGTTACTCAAGGGGGCAGGGCTACACCTTC.

The chain links TRBV5-1 to TRBJ2-5, with 8 bases fitting TRBD2. This CDR3 region has 16 residues. V shed 5 bases and J 1 base; nucleotides not matched to a gene: 10. CDR1 is SGHRS and CDR2 is YFSETQ in the germline V gene. CDR3 region: CASSRTVTSGQETQYF. As DNA, the CDR3 is TGCGCCAGCAGTCGTACCGTTACTAGCGGCCAAGAGACCCAGTACTTC.

The chain couples TRBV6-5 to TRBJ1-3, with TRBD1 identical over 7 bases. Looked up from germline, CDR1 is MNHEY and CDR2 is SVGAGI. The CDR3 covers 13 residues. V shed 7 bases and J 8 bases; nucleotides not matched to a gene: 8. This chain's CDR3 is CASTPTGLDTIYF. In nucleotides, the CDR3 is TGTGCCAGCACCCCGACAGGGCTGGACACCATATATTTT.

The count of this clone is one. V gene TRBV4-1 combines with J gene TRBJ2-1; 12 bases are shared with TRBD1. The CDR3 has 15 amino acids. V was pared by 2 bases and J by 10 bases, with 6 bases of the junction left unmatched. Germline V lookup: CDR1 MGHRA, CDR2 YSYEKL. The CDR3 loop is CASSQPGQGAREQFF. The CDR3 bases are TGCGCCAGCAGCCAACCGGGACAGGGGGCTAGAGAGCAGTTCTTC.

The genes are TRBV9 and TRBJ2-1; 7 bases fit TRBD2. Germline values: CDR1 SGDLS, CDR2 YYNGEE. The CDR3 consists of 16 residues. Losses at the gene ends were 2 bases for V and 11 bases for J; bases not matched to a gene: 16. This CDR3 reads CASSVHWEGNGSKQFF. The CDR3 DNA is TGTGCCAGCAGCGTCCATTGGGAGGGGAATGGGTCCAAGCAGTTCTTC.

The rearrangement joins TRBV9 to TRBJ2-3, with 14 bases fitting TRBD2. This CDR3 comprises 18 residues. The J segment lost 3 bases and the V segment lost 0 bases, leaving 6 bases of the junction unmatched. Germline V CDR1 and CDR2: SGDLS, YYNGEE. The CDR3 reads CASSVGLAGGPWTDTQYF. The CDR3 region has the DNA TGTGCCAGCAGCGTAGGACTAGCGGGAGGGCCTTGGACAGATACGCAGTATTTT.

This clone was counted a single time. The CDR3: CASSLVGVSGNTIYF. The CDR3 bases are TGCGCCAGCAGCTTGGTAGGAGTCTCTGGAAACACCATATATTTT. This chain joins TRBV5-1 and TRBJ1-3; D is uncertain. The CDR3 runs to 15 residues. Germline CDR1 is SGHRS and CDR2 is YFSETQ. The V and J ends lost 0 bases and 0 bases respectively, with 7 bases between them. The entire variable domain, with the rest obtained from reference TRBV5-1 and TRBJ1-3, is as follows: KAGVTQTPRYLIKTRGQQVTLSCSPISGHRSVSWYQQTPGQGLQFLFEYFSETQRNKGNFPGRFSGRQFSNSRSEMNVSTLELGDSALYLCASSLVGVSGNTIYFGEGSWLTVV.

V is TRBV6-6 and J is TRBJ2-4; D unresolved. Germline-derived CDR1 and CDR2 are MNHNY and SVGAGI (reference sequence). This CDR3 comprises 14 residues. Trimming took 6 bases from V and 3 from J, leaving 12 bases between them. The DNA for the CDR3 is TGTGCCAGCAGCCCCGACTTGGGCAAAAACATTCAGTACTTC. Residues: CASSPDLGKNIQYF.

The chain links TRBV2 to TRBJ1-4; 8 nucleotides agree with TRBD1. This CDR3 contains 15 residues. J gave up 2 bases and V 7 bases, and 6 bases lay outside the gene matches. Germline V gives CDR1 SNHLY, CDR2 FYNNEI. As DNA, the CDR3 is TGTGCCAGCACTAATCAGGGGGCTACTAATGAAAAACTGTTTTTT. Residues: CASTNQGATNEKLFF.

There are a few counts of this clone. The chain employs TRBV7-8 and TRBJ1-1; perhaps TRBD1 as D (5 bases). This CDR3 comprises 14 residues. Per the germline V gene, CDR1 is SGHVS and CDR2 is FQNEAQ. The V gene lost 2 bases and the J gene lost 4 bases, with 11 bases spanning the gap. The CDR3: CASSLSGGGTEAFF. Written as DNA, the CDR3 is TGTGCCAGCAGCTTAAGCGGGGGGGGCACTGAAGCTTTCTTT.

This clone was picked up one time. The CDR3 protein is CAWSVSGLRNTIYF. The CDR3 DNA sequence: TGTGCCTGGAGTGTTTCGGGTCTGCGGAACACCATATATTTT. J is TRBJ1-3 and V is TRBV30; D unclear. The CDR3 covers 14 residues. Germline V lookup: CDR1 GTSNPN, CDR2 SVGIG (reference sequence). V was clipped by 0 bases and J by 7 bases, with 13 bases between them.

The genes are TRBV7-9 and TRBJ2-5; TRBD2 is a possible D gene (7 bases). V was trimmed by 0 bases and J by 5 bases, leaving 16 bases between them. The germline gives CDR1 SEHNR, CDR2 FQNEAQ (reference sequence). The CDR3 is made up of 16 amino acids. The CDR3 region has the DNA TGTGCCAGCAGCTTAGCTATCCCAGGGGAGGGGGAGACCCAGTACTTC. Amino acids: CASSLAIPGEGETQYF.

The rearrangement joins TRBV28 to TRBJ2-6, with TRBD2 as a possible D gene (6 bases). V shed 2 bases and J shed 1 base, with 6 bases lying between them. The CDR3 is 15 amino acids. Germline values: CDR1 MDHEN, CDR2 SYDVKM. The DNA of the CDR3 is TGTGCCAGCAGTTTAGCGGGGTCTGGGGCCAACGTCCTGACTTTC. Its translation is CASSLAGSGANVLTF.

Only one count was recorded for this clone. This rearrangement joins TRBV2 to TRBJ1-5, with D possibly being TRBD1 (6 bases). Per the germline V gene, CDR1 is SNHLY and CDR2 is FYNNEI. V shed 5 bases and J shed 1 base, with 9 bases lying between them. The CDR3 is made up of 14 amino acids. CDR3 sequence: CASSSDRSNQPQHF. Here the CDR3 DNA reads TGTGCCAGCAGTTCTGACAGGAGCAATCAGCCCCAGCATTTT.

This clone showed up just once. The chain combines TRBV10-2 with TRBJ1-1, with 7 bases matching TRBD1. V lost 3 bases and J lost 2; bases outside the gene matches: 9. The CDR3 has 16 residues. CDR1 and CDR2 (germline): WSHSY, SAAADI. CDR3 protein: CASSEGRGSGNTEAFF. The CDR3 nucleotides read TGCGCCAGCAGTGAAGGCAGGGGGTCAGGTAACACTGAAGCTTTCTTT.

The table lists this clone with a few counts. The chain has TRBV11-3 and TRBJ1-2; possibly TRBD1 for D (6 bases). Germline loops: CDR1 SGHNT, CDR2 YENEEA. The CDR3 contains 12 residues. V was shortened by 4 bases and J by 5 bases, with 8 bases between the two germline ends. The CDR3 loop is CASSSQGYGYTF. CDR3 nucleotides: TGTGCCAGCAGCTCACAGGGTTATGGCTACACCTTC.

The V and J genes are TRBV5-1 and TRBJ2-5; D unclear. Germline CDR1 SGHRS, CDR2 YFSETQ. The V end was cut by 0 bases, the J end by 5 bases, with 14 bases between. There are 15 residues in the CDR3. CDR3 nucleotides: TGCGCCAGCAGCTTGGCAGGCTATGGCGTGGAGACCCAGTACTTC. It specifies CASSLAGYGVETQYF.

V and J are TRBV10-3 and TRBJ2-1; D is perhaps TRBD2 (5 bases). Germline V gene data show CDR1 as ENHRY and CDR2 as SYGVKD. The CDR3 length is 13 residues. Trimming left V 2 bases short and J 12 bases short, with 14 bases between. CDR3 in amino acids: CAISEDLRGGQFF. The DNA for the CDR3 is TGTGCCATCAGTGAGGACTTAAGAGGAGGGCAGTTCTTC.

The chain has TRBV28 and TRBJ1-1, with D possibly matching TRBD1 (5 bases). The CDR3 is 12 residues long. Germline V gene sequence: CDR1 MDHEN, CDR2 SYDVKM. CDR3 in amino acids: CGTRALYTEAFF. The CDR3 nucleotides are TGTGGAACCAGGGCGTTGTACACTGAAGCTTTCTTT.

This chain joins TRBV6-5 and TRBJ2-5; unclear D gene. V lost 8 bases and J lost 3, with 19 bases in between. The CDR3 length is 15 residues. CDR1 MNHEY and CDR2 SVGAGI come from the germline V gene. For the CDR3, the DNA is TGTGCCAGCGCCCCGCCGGGTCTCGGCAAAGAGACCCAGTACTTC. Its protein is CASAPPGLGKETQYF.

Written as DNA, the CDR3 is TGTGCCAGCAGCTTAGACAGCTATGGCTACACCTTC. This gives the protein CASSLDSYGYTF. The rearrangement links TRBV11-2 to TRBJ1-2; unclear D gene. V lost 0 bases, J lost 4 bases, and 3 bases lay in between. This CDR3 comprises 12 residues. Germline V lookup: CDR1 SGHAT, CDR2 FQNNGV.

The chain recombines TRBV5-1 with TRBJ1-2; D not certain. The CDR3 has 14 amino acids. Trimming removed 1 base from V and 3 bases from J, with 10 bases in between. Germline CDR1 and CDR2: SGHRS and YFSETQ. In DNA, the CDR3 is TGCGCCAGCAGCTTGCTCACCGCAGACTATGGCTACACCTTC. Protein: CASSLLTADYGYTF.